The 24 T cell receptor beta chains in this list originate from one sample, sequenced in a study of Ad26.COV2.S vaccination and SARS-CoV-2 variants (dated by TCRdb to about 2021). The sample's treatment or condition, from its label and the paper: some 20 received Ad26.COV2.S at low or high dose, single or two shots; 5 received placebo; per-sample allocation not given. Repertoires of vaccine and placebo recipients were sequenced from samples collected on day 63 after the first injection. Library prep was done by the immunoSEQ multiplex PCR assay. TCRdb re-hosts the immuneACCESS table, in-frame sequences only. Its copies lack some clones; in the studies checked, an unresolved V gene accounts for under half of them, and the cause for the rest is not known. The table for this sample lists about 470,000 clones; about nine tenths of them were counted only once. The ten biggest clones cover less than 4.5% of the sample.

Here the sequenced sample was peripheral blood, taken in a trial of Ad26.COV2.S vaccine versus placebo. Receptors were obtained from a person between 18 and 59 years old who received the Ad26.COV2.S COVID-19 vaccine or a placebo.

The chain couples TRBV7-9 to TRBJ2-2, with D perhaps TRBD1 (6 bases). Trimming stripped 3 bases from V and 0 bases from J, with 8 bases between. This CDR3 spans 15 amino acids. Germline lookup yields CDR1 SEHNR and CDR2 FQNEAQ (reference sequence). The CDR3 sequence is CASSLGAPNTGELFF. CDR3 nucleotide sequence: TGTGCCAGCAGCTTGGGGGCCCCGAACACCGGGGAGCTGTTTTTT.

The V gene is TRBV28, the J gene TRBJ2-5, with 10 nucleotides matching TRBD1. Trimming took 6 bases from V and 4 from J; bases not matched to a gene: 8. Looked up from germline, CDR1 is MDHEN and CDR2 is SYDVKM. This CDR3 contains 15 residues. Here the CDR3 reads CASRLPGTGVETQYF. CDR3 sequence (DNA): TGTGCCAGCAGGCTCCCCGGGACAGGGGTAGAGACCCAGTACTTC.

Written as DNA, the CDR3 is TGTGCCAGCAGTCAACTCCGGGACAGTAATGAAAAACTGTTTTTT. As protein: CASSQLRDSNEKLFF. The genes are TRBV27 and TRBJ1-4; 7 bases map to TRBD1. CDR3 length equals 15 residues. Germline V gene data show CDR1 as MNHEY and CDR2 as SMNVEV (reference sequence). V was clipped by 5 bases and J by 4 bases; unmatched bases: 7.

Sample share makes this clone medium-sized. The J gene is TRBJ2-3, the V gene TRBV7-9, with TRBD2 as a possible D gene (5 bases). Germline V CDR1 and CDR2: SEHNR, FQNEAQ (reference sequence). V lost 5 bases and J 0 bases, leaving 18 bases between the germline ends. The CDR3 extends over 17 amino acids. The CDR3 sequence: CASSPPYSGASTDTQYF. The CDR3 nucleotides are TGTGCCAGCAGCCCCCCCTACAGCGGTGCTAGCACAGATACGCAGTATTTT. Combining the CDR3 with reference TRBV7-9 and TRBJ2-3 gives the whole variable domain DTGVSQNPRHKITKRGQNVTFRCDPISEHNRLYWYRQTLGQGPEFLTYFQNEAQLEKSRLLSDRFSAERPKGSFSTLEIQRTEQGDSAMYLCASSPPYSGASTDTQYFGPGTRLTVL.

This clone was seen just once. The CDR3 loop is CASSQLGQGTDTQYF. Here the CDR3 DNA reads TGTGCCAGCAGTCAACTAGGACAGGGCACAGATACGCAGTATTTT. This rearrangement joins TRBV14 to TRBJ2-3, with 7 bases identical to TRBD1. The CDR3 runs 15 residues. Per the germline V gene, CDR1 is SGHDN and CDR2 is FVKESK. With 6 bases clipped from V and 1 base from J, the junction kept 7 bases outside the gene matches.

The chain employs TRBV30 and TRBJ2-7; 7 bases are shared with TRBD1. V trimming: 4 bases; J trimming: 6 bases; junction bases outside the gene matches: 3. The CDR3 spans 11 residues. CDR1 is GTSNPN, CDR2 SVGIG, per germline (reference sequence). Here the CDR3 DNA reads TGTGCCTGGATCGCAGGGGGCGAGCAGTACTTC. Encoded protein: CAWIAGGEQYF.

The chain joins TRBV28 to TRBJ2-7, with D hard to call. CDR1 is MDHEN, CDR2 SYDVKM, per germline. Trimming took 5 bases from V and 4 from J, leaving 21 bases between them. The CDR3 covers 16 residues. The CDR3 nucleotides are TGTGCCAGCAGTACGACTTGGGGTCCTCCTTCTTACGAGCAGTACTTC. It encodes CASSTTWGPPSYEQYF.

The J gene is TRBJ2-1, the V gene TRBV28; 7 bases match TRBD1. V shed 4 bases, J shed 2 bases, and the junction held 11 bases outside the gene matches. This CDR3 has 17 amino acids. CDR1 is MDHEN and CDR2 is SYDVKM in the germline V gene. The CDR3 coding sequence is TGTGCCAGCAGTTCTATCAGCCGGGACAGAGCCTACAATGAGCAGTTCTTC. Residues: CASSSISRDRAYNEQFF. The full variable domain, with the rest looked up from reference TRBV28 and TRBJ2-1, is DVKVTQSSRYLVKRTGEKVFLECVQDMDHENMFWYRQDPGLGLRLIYFSYDVKMKEKGDIPEGYSVSREKKERFSLILESASTNQTSMYLCASSSISRDRAYNEQFFGPGTRLTVL.

V is TRBV9 and J is TRBJ2-7, with D possibly matching TRBD2 (6 bases). The V gene lost 0 bases and the J gene lost 6 bases, with 13 bases spanning the gap. CDR1 and CDR2 from the germline V gene are SGDLS and YYNGEE. The CDR3 length is 14 residues. The CDR3 sequence is CASSVDAGRREQYF. The CDR3 DNA is TGTGCCAGCAGCGTAGATGCGGGGCGCCGCGAGCAGTACTTC.

The rearrangement joins TRBV7-3 to TRBJ1-1; 8 nucleotides agree with TRBD1. The J segment lost 6 bases and the V segment lost 2 bases, leaving 8 bases of the junction unmatched. The CDR3 has 15 amino acids. The germline V gene has CDR1 SGHTA and CDR2 FQGTGA. The CDR3 sequence is CASSLAPDRGAEAFF. The DNA of the CDR3 is TGTGCCAGCAGCTTAGCCCCCGACAGGGGAGCTGAAGCTTTCTTT.

This clone showed up just once. This CDR3 is CASSLWGSGRPQHF. CDR3 coding DNA: TGTGCCAGCAGTTTATGGGGCTCCGGTCGGCCCCAGCATTTT. The V and J genes are TRBV27 and TRBJ1-5, with a possible D match to TRBD1 (5 bases). The CDR3 is 14 amino acids. V was cut by 1 base and J by 9 bases, with 13 bases left in between. The germline V gene has CDR1 MNHEY and CDR2 SMNVEV (reference sequence).

J is TRBJ2-7 and V is TRBV9; 9 nucleotides line up with TRBD1. CDR3 length: 14 amino acids. The germline V gene has CDR1 SGDLS and CDR2 YYNGEE. Trimming removed 4 bases from V and 5 bases from J; junction bases left unmatched: 7. The CDR3 DNA reads as TGTGCCAGCAGCTCACAGGGGGCCTCGGACGAGCAGTACTTC. Protein product: CASSSQGASDEQYF.

The V and J genes are TRBV5-1 and TRBJ1-4; D gene uncertain. The germline gives CDR1 SGHRS, CDR2 YFSETQ. Trimming took off 4 bases at V and 8 bases at J, with 12 bases between the two ends. The CDR3 is 13 amino acids. DNA for the CDR3: TGCGCCAGCAGCCCCCTGCGAGGGGAAAAACTGTTTTTT. This gives the protein CASSPLRGEKLFF.

The table lists this clone with a count of one. The sample holds other DNA sequences that translate to the same CDR3. The chain couples TRBV10-3 to TRBJ2-1, with a weak D call TRBD2 (5 bases). The CDR3 has 13 residues. V lost 3 bases and J 5 bases, leaving 8 bases between the germline ends. Looked up from germline, CDR1 is ENHRY and CDR2 is SYGVKD. Here the CDR3 reads CAISESRDNEQFF. CDR3 nucleotides: TGTGCCATCAGTGAATCGCGGGACAATGAGCAGTTCTTC.

This clone has more than one count but fewer than ten. CDR3 residues: CASSLVQGTGGYTF. The CDR3 DNA is TGTGCCAGCAGCCTCGTTCAGGGAACGGGCGGCTACACCTTC. The gene calls are TRBV28 and TRBJ1-2; D might be TRBD1 (5 bases). This CDR3 spans 14 amino acids. V lost 6 bases and J lost 8, with 19 bases in between. Germline-derived CDR1 and CDR2 are MDHEN and SYDVKM.

The rearrangement joins TRBV19 to TRBJ2-7; 11 bases align to TRBD1. V lost 3 bases to trimming and J lost 6 bases; unmatched junction nucleotides: 7. The CDR3 sequence is 15 residues long. Germline CDR1 LNHDA, CDR2 SQIVND (reference sequence). CDR3 in amino acids: CASSIGQGALGEQYF. The CDR3 DNA is TGTGCCAGTAGTATCGGACAGGGGGCGCTTGGCGAGCAGTACTTC.

This rearrangement joins TRBV14 to TRBJ2-2, with a possible D match to TRBD2 (6 bases). The CDR3 sequence is 14 residues long. The V and J ends lost 4 bases and 7 bases respectively, with 13 bases between them. Germline loops: CDR1 SGHDN, CDR2 FVKESK. DNA for the CDR3: TGTGCCAGCAGCCCTCGGAGGGCTGGCGGGGAGCTGTTTTTT. Its translation: CASSPRRAGGELFF.

The rearrangement joins TRBV27 to TRBJ1-4; 9 nucleotides match TRBD1. This CDR3 region has 15 residues. V was pared by 8 bases and J by 6 bases, with 10 bases of the junction left unmatched. Germline CDR1 MNHEY, CDR2 SMNVEV (reference sequence). In nucleotides, the CDR3 is TGTGCCAGCGGGCAAGGGACAGGGTTGGATGAAAAACTGTTTTTT. Protein: CASGQGTGLDEKLFF.

This clone has only a few counts. The CDR3 DNA reads as TGTGCCAGCAGCATCCTACCGGGCCACCTTATGGGTGGCTACACCTTC. This codes for CASSILPGHLMGGYTF. The rearrangement joins TRBV9 to TRBJ1-2, with D hard to call. Trimming stripped 4 bases from V and 7 bases from J, with 23 bases between. Germline CDR1 SGDLS, CDR2 YYNGEE. The CDR3 is 16 residues long. Complete variable domain (other parts from reference TRBV9 and TRBJ1-2): DSGVTQTPKHLITATGQRVTLRCSPRSGDLSVYWYQQSLDQGLQFLIQYYNGEERAKGNILERFSAQQFPDLHSELNLSSLELGDSALYFCASSILPGHLMGGYTFGSGTRLTVV.

J is TRBJ2-1 and V is TRBV4-1; 9 positions agree with TRBD2. Germline-derived CDR1 and CDR2 are MGHRA and YSYEKL. V lost 0 bases and J lost 6; bases outside the gene matches: 3. This CDR3 is built from 15 residues. CDR3 residues: CASSQEGTSLNEQFF. Written as DNA, the CDR3 is TGCGCCAGCAGCCAAGAGGGGACTAGCCTCAATGAGCAGTTCTTC.

The CDR3 sequence: CASSPGLGPGDTQYF. CDR3 nucleotide sequence: TGCGCCAGCAGCCCCGGTCTCGGACCGGGGGATACGCAGTATTTT. This sequence joins TRBV5-1 and TRBJ2-3, with a weak D call TRBD2 (5 bases). Germline assignment: CDR1 SGHRS and CDR2 YFSETQ. V was clipped by 4 bases and J by 6 bases, with 18 bases between them. This CDR3 region has 15 residues.

The J gene is TRBJ1-6, the V gene TRBV3-1 (or the pseudogene TRBV3-2), with unresolved D. Germline loops: CDR1 LGHDT, CDR2 YNNKEL (reference sequence). There are 15 residues in the CDR3. The V end lost 1 base, the J end lost 7 bases, and 11 bases lay between the germline ends. In nucleotides, the CDR3 is TGTGCCAGCAGCCAAGCCGGTCAGTTCAATTCACCCCTCCACTTT. Its translation is CASSQAGQFNSPLHF.

J is TRBJ1-1 and V is TRBV5-6; no firm D call. CDR1 is SGHDT, CDR2 YYEEEE, per germline. This CDR3 contains 11 residues. Deletions cut 4 bases from V and 5 bases from J, with 6 bases between. The CDR3 loop reads CASSRTTEAFF. CDR3 coding DNA: TGTGCCAGCAGCCGTACTACTGAAGCTTTCTTT.

The chain uses TRBV29-1 and TRBJ2-1; 7 nucleotides align to TRBD1. Germline V gene data show CDR1 as SQVTM and CDR2 as ANQGSEA. There are 15 residues in the CDR3. After removal of 7 bases from V and 2 bases from J, the junction contained 11 bases not matched to a gene. The CDR3 region has the DNA TGCAGCGCATGGGTCTCGGGACAGACCTACAATGAGCAGTTCTTC. It codes for CSAWVSGQTYNEQFF.